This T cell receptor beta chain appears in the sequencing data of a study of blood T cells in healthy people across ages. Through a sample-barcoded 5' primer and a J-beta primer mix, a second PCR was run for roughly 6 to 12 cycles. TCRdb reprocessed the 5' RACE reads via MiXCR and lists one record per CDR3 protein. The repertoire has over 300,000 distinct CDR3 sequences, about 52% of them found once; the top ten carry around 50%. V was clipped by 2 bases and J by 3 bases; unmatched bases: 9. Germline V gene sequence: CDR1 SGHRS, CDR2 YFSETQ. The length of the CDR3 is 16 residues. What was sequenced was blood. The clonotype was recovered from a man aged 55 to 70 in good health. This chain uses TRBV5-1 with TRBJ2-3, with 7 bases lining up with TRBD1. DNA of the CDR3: TGCGCCAGCAGCTTACCGACAGGGTCCGGGACAGATACGCAGTATTTT. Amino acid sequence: CASSLPTGSGTDTQYF. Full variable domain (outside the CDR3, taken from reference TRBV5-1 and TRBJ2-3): KAGVTQTPRYLIKTRGQQVTLSCSPISGHRSVSWYQQTPGQGLQFLFEYFSETQRNKGNFPGRFSGRQFSNSRSEMNVSTLELGDSALYLCASSLPTGSGTDTQYFGPGTRLTVL.